The 27 T cell receptor beta chains reported below all come from one sample, sequenced in a study of cytomegalovirus exposure and HLA in healthy donors. Primers included in the PCR were 60 Vbeta and 13 Jbeta primers. The method was immunoSEQ multiplex PCR; TCRdb's version includes in-frame clones alone and lacks a portion of them. The sample lists around 130,000 clones; 80% were seen once. Sequencing input: PBMCs. The source is a woman aged 35 to 49 in good health and CMV-seronegative.

This chain uses TRBV27 with TRBJ1-1, with D possibly matching TRBD1 (6 bases). The CDR3 covers 16 residues. Germline V gene data show CDR1 as MNHEY and CDR2 as SMNVEV (reference sequence). With 5 bases removed from V and 4 bases from J, the gap between germline ends came to 20 bases. The CDR3 spells CASSPGAGFVSTEAFF. The CDR3 bases are TGTGCCAGCAGTCCAGGGGCAGGGTTTGTATCCACTGAAGCTTTCTTT.

The chain carries TRBV7-9 and TRBJ1-5; D is ambiguous. This CDR3 spans 17 amino acids. Germline lookup yields CDR1 SEHNR and CDR2 FQNEAQ (reference sequence). V was shortened by 1 base and J by 4 bases, with 17 bases between the two germline ends. In DNA form, the CDR3 reads TGTGCCAGCAGCTTAGGGGAGGGCTTAAAGGGAAATCAGCCCCAGCATTTT. It is translated as CASSLGEGLKGNQPQHF.

The chain has TRBV15 and TRBJ1-5; tentatively, D is TRBD1 (5 bases). The CDR3 runs to 16 residues. From germline, CDR1 is LNHNV and CDR2 YYDKDF (reference sequence). With 0 bases removed from V and 6 bases from J, the gap between germline ends came to 15 bases. The CDR3 here is CATSRDRVPGGQPQHF. CDR3 nucleotides: TGTGCCACCAGCAGAGATAGGGTTCCGGGGGGTCAGCCCCAGCATTTT. Looking up the rest from reference TRBV15 and TRBJ1-5 gives the full variable domain: DAMVIQNPRYQVTQFGKPVTLSCSQTLNHNVMYWYQQKSSQAPKLLFHYYDKDFNNEADTPDNFQSRRPNTSFCFLDIRSPGLGDTAMYLCATSRDRVPGGQPQHFGDGTRLSIL.

This chain links TRBV4-3 with TRBJ1-2; unclear D gene. The CDR3 is 15 residues long. V gave up 0 bases and J gave up 4 bases, with 12 bases separating them. Germline V CDR1 and CDR2: LGHNA, YSLEER. CDR3 nucleotides: TGCGCCAGCAGCCAAGATCCCGCGGGCAGCTATGGCTACACCTTC. The encoded protein is CASSQDPAGSYGYTF.

The chain joins TRBV13 to TRBJ2-2; perhaps TRBD1 as D (5 bases). V lost 5 bases and J 1 base, leaving 11 bases between the germline ends. Germline loops: CDR1 PRHDT, CDR2 FYEKMQ (reference sequence). This CDR3 region has 15 residues. This chain's CDR3 is CASSRPTGNTGELFF. The CDR3 DNA follows: TGTGCCAGCAGCCGGCCAACAGGGAACACCGGGGAGCTGTTTTTT.

J is TRBJ2-3 and V is TRBV2; the D gene is possibly TRBD2 (5 bases). CDR3 size: 12 residues. With 3 bases removed from V and 4 bases from J, the gap between germline ends came to 5 bases. The V gene's germline CDR1 is SNHLY and CDR2 FYNNEI. In nucleotides, the CDR3 is TGTGCCAGCAGTGAGGAGGCAGATACGCAGTATTTT. It specifies CASSEEADTQYF.

The chain combines TRBV7-2 with TRBJ1-1; perhaps TRBD1 as D (5 bases). The CDR3 is 13 residues long. Trimming pared 4 bases from V and 5 bases from J, leaving 11 bases between. From germline, CDR1 is SGHTA and CDR2 FQGNSA. Written as DNA, the CDR3 is TGTGCCAGCAGCTCCCAGGGTCTTACTGAAGCTTTCTTT. Its protein product is CASSSQGLTEAFF.

This chain connects TRBV4-1 to TRBJ2-3; weak D call: TRBD1 (5 bases). With 3 bases removed from V and 4 bases from J, the gap between germline ends came to 8 bases. This CDR3 is built from 13 residues. Germline V gives CDR1 MGHRA, CDR2 YSYEKL. The CDR3 reads CASSQQGADTQYF. The CDR3 DNA is TGCGCCAGCAGCCAGCAGGGTGCAGATACGCAGTATTTT.

As regards this clone: The junction and the germline gene differ at one end; a read error may be behind it. V gene TRBV27 combines with J gene TRBJ1-6, with 12 bases fitting TRBD1. The CDR3 loop spans 13 amino acids. Germline V gives CDR1 MNHEY, CDR2 SMNVEV (reference sequence). CDR3: CASSIGPGQGAFF. In DNA, the CDR3 is TGTGCCAGCAGTATTGGACCGGGACAGGGGGCGTTTTTT.

In its sample, this clone was seen a few times. The chain joins TRBV19 to TRBJ1-6, with D perhaps TRBD1 (6 bases). CDR3 length: 14 amino acids. Trimming took off 5 bases at V and 5 bases at J, with 10 bases between the two ends. Germline CDR1 LNHDA, CDR2 SQIVND (reference sequence). Here the CDR3 reads CASSSGANNSPLHF. The CDR3 DNA is TGTGCCAGTAGTTCAGGGGCGAATAATTCACCCCTCCACTTT.

This chain joins TRBV11-1 and TRBJ1-2; 9 bases are shared with TRBD1. The ends lost 4 bases at V and 3 bases at J; junction bases unmatched: 6. The CDR3 totals 15 residues. CDR1 SGHAT and CDR2 FQDESV come from the germline V gene (reference sequence). The CDR3 loop reads CASSSDRGGYYGYTF. CDR3 nucleotides: TGTGCCAGCAGCTCGGACAGGGGCGGGTACTATGGCTACACCTTC. Full variable domain (missing parts from reference TRBV11-1 and TRBJ1-2): EAEVAQSPRYKITEKSQAVAFWCDPISGHATLYWYRQILGQGPELLVQFQDESVVDDSQLPKDRFSAERLKGVDSTLKIQPAELGDSAMYLCASSSDRGGYYGYTFGSGTRLTVV.

This clone showed up just a few times. J is TRBJ1-2 and V is TRBV13, with 7 bases that match TRBD1. This CDR3 region has 13 residues. Trimming cost V 3 bases and J 7 bases; bases outside gene matches: 5. Germline CDR1 reads PRHDT; CDR2 reads FYEKMQ (reference sequence). The DNA for the CDR3 is TGTGCCAGCAGCTTTGAGGGGGCGGGTGGCTACACCTTC. This encodes CASSFEGAGGYTF.

The chain links TRBV27 to TRBJ2-2, with 8 positions matching TRBD2. This CDR3 has 13 residues. Germline assignment: CDR1 MNHEY and CDR2 SMNVEV (reference sequence). J gave up 12 bases and V 6 bases, and 9 bases lay outside the gene matches. The CDR3 spells CASRLAEFGKLFF. The CDR3 DNA follows: TGTGCCAGCAGACTAGCGGAATTTGGGAAGCTGTTTTTT.

This rearrangement joins TRBV5-6 to TRBJ2-3; TRBD2 matches at 11 bases. Trimming removed 1 base from V and 3 bases from J; junction bases left unmatched: 7. This CDR3 is built from 17 residues. In germline, CDR1 is SGHDT, CDR2 YYEEEE. CDR3 nucleotide sequence: TGTGCCAGCAGCTTGCTTAGCGGGAGGGGGAAAACAGATACGCAGTATTTT. This gives the protein CASSLLSGRGKTDTQYF.

The chain recombines TRBV4-1 with TRBJ2-3; TRBD1 matches 7 bases. V shed 4 bases, J shed 2 bases, and the junction held 3 bases outside the gene matches. The CDR3 runs to 14 residues. Germline V gene sequence: CDR1 MGHRA, CDR2 YSYEKL. DNA of the CDR3: TGCGCCAGCAGCCTGGGACAGAACACAGATACGCAGTATTTT. Protein sequence: CASSLGQNTDTQYF.

J is TRBJ1-6 and V is TRBV6-1, with TRBD1 identical over 7 bases. The CDR3 loop spans 17 amino acids. The ends lost 3 bases at V and 0 bases at J; junction bases unmatched: 5. Per germline, CDR1 MNHNS and CDR2 SASEGT. CDR3 loop: CASSDDRDLSYNSPLHF. CDR3 in DNA: TGTGCCAGCAGTGACGACAGGGACCTCTCCTATAATTCACCCCTCCACTTT.

This clone was detected once. The CDR3 nucleotides are TGTGCCAGCAGCTCGGGGGTAAGCGGGCAGCCCCAGCATTTT. This gives the protein CASSSGVSGQPQHF. The gene calls are TRBV2 and TRBJ1-5; a possible D gene is TRBD1 (5 bases). Trimming removed 6 bases from V and 7 bases from J, with 16 bases in between. Germline-derived CDR1 and CDR2 are SNHLY and FYNNEI. This CDR3 contains 14 residues.

The chain recombines TRBV11-1 with TRBJ1-6; tentative D call: TRBD1 (6 bases). The V end was cut by 3 bases, the J end by 6 bases, with 12 bases between. The CDR3 runs to 15 residues. Germline V CDR1 and CDR2: SGHAT, FQDESV (reference sequence). The chain's CDR3 is CASSFSGQPNSPLHF. The CDR3 region has the DNA TGTGCCAGCAGCTTTTCAGGACAGCCTAATTCACCCCTCCACTTT.

Points on this clone: Germline is not matched at one junction end, which may reflect a read error. This chain joins TRBV6-5 and TRBJ1-2; the match to TRBD1 covers 8 bases. This CDR3 has 15 amino acids. Germline CDR1 and CDR2: MNHEY and SVGAGI. CDR3 coding DNA: TGTGCCAGCAGTTACTCGGGACAGGAATTCAGTGGCTACCCCTTC. Amino acid sequence: CASSYSGQEFSGYPF.

The V and J genes are TRBV4-3 and TRBJ2-2, with 7 bases matching TRBD2. The CDR3 sequence is 14 residues long. With 4 bases clipped from V and 8 bases from J, the junction kept 7 bases outside the gene matches. Germline V gene sequence: CDR1 LGHNA, CDR2 YSLEER. CDR3 in amino acids: CASSLRPAGGELFF. The CDR3 DNA reads as TGCGCCAGCAGCCTAAGGCCAGCGGGAGGGGAGCTGTTTTTT.

Concerning this clone itself: One end of the junction is discordant with germline, which a read error may explain. This chain joins TRBV7-7 and TRBJ2-3, with TRBD1 identical over 9 bases. This CDR3 comprises 18 residues. The germline CDR1 and CDR2 sequences are SSHAT and FNYEAQ (reference sequence). The CDR3 region is CASSLKPRGQGYTDTQYF. In DNA form, the CDR3 reads TGTGCTAGCAGCTTAAAACCCCGGGGACAGGGCTACACAGATACGCAGTATTTT.

This clone was detected only once. J is TRBJ1-4 and V is TRBV28; the match to TRBD1 covers 10 bases. The germline gives CDR1 MDHEN, CDR2 SYDVKM. The CDR3 runs 14 residues. The V segment lost 8 bases and the J segment 6 bases; nucleotides outside the gene matches: 6. DNA for the CDR3: TGTGCCAGCGCGTTGACAGGGGGCTATGAAAAACTGTTTTTT. Translating gives CASALTGGYEKLFF.

This clone was recorded at least ten times. The genes are TRBV11-1 and TRBJ2-5; TRBD1 aligns across 7 bases. The CDR3 extends over 15 amino acids. J gave up 5 bases and V 1 base, and 7 bases lay outside the gene matches. Germline V lookup: CDR1 SGHAT, CDR2 FQDESV (reference sequence). The CDR3 bases are TGTGCCAGCAGCTTAGGACAGGGTGCGGTGGAGACCCAGTACTTC. Translation: CASSLGQGAVETQYF.

This chain connects TRBV5-1 to TRBJ2-7; 8 nucleotides agree with TRBD2. The CDR3 runs 15 residues. Looked up from germline, CDR1 is SGHRS and CDR2 is YFSETQ. V lost 0 bases to trimming and J lost 4 bases; unmatched junction nucleotides: 6. In DNA form, the CDR3 reads TGCGCCAGCAGCTTGGCCGGGGGGGATTCATACGAGCAGTACTTC. Protein product: CASSLAGGDSYEQYF.

The V call is TRBV5-6, the J call TRBJ1-6; the D gene is possibly TRBD1 (5 bases). The CDR3 spans 15 residues. Germline loops: CDR1 SGHDT, CDR2 YYEEEE. With 0 bases removed from V and 8 bases from J, the gap between germline ends came to 12 bases. The CDR3 DNA reads as TGTGCCAGCAGCTTGGTCCCAGGGCAGGATTCACCCCTCCACTTT. Protein: CASSLVPGQDSPLHF. The variable domain in full, completed from reference TRBV5-6 and TRBJ1-6, reads DAGVTQSPTHLIKTRGQQVTLRCSPKSGHDTVSWYQQALGQGPQFIFQYYEEEERQRGNFPDRFSGHQFPNYSSELNVNALLLGDSALYLCASSLVPGQDSPLHFGNGTRLTVT.

This clone was counted between two and nine times. CDR3 coding DNA: TGTGCCAGCAGCTTATCACCCCCCCTCCGCGGGGGCCTCCAAGAGACCCAGTACTTC. Protein product: CASSLSPPLRGGLQETQYF. This sequence joins TRBV7-2 and TRBJ2-5, with D perhaps TRBD2 (7 bases). Trimming cost V 2 bases and J 1 base, with 23 bases left between them. The CDR3 runs 19 residues. CDR1 and CDR2 from the germline V gene are SGHTA and FQGNSA.

This clone was found a few times. The V call is TRBV6-5, the J call TRBJ1-3; 7 bases are a match to TRBD1. V was pared by 6 bases and J by 4 bases, with 3 bases of the junction left unmatched. The CDR3 is made up of 13 amino acids. Looked up from germline, CDR1 is MNHEY and CDR2 is SVGAGI. CDR3: CASSRDSGNTIYF. In nucleotides, the CDR3 is TGTGCCAGCAGCAGGGACAGCGGAAACACCATATATTTT.